This TCR beta chain was sequenced for a study of identical twins. CDR3 length equals 17 residues. Per germline, CDR1 KGHSH and CDR2 LQKENI. V lost 4 bases and J lost 4; bases outside the gene matches: 5. TCRdb processed the 5' RACE reads anew with MiXCR; each CDR3 protein has one entry. The sample carries fewer than 500,000 distinct CDR3 sequences, roughly an eighth recorded once. These records were also assigned to another study, of yellow fever vaccine responses in identical twins.

V is TRBV18 and J is TRBJ2-2; 14 bases fit TRBD2. The clonotype was recovered from a woman aged 18-29 years in good health. Sequences were obtained from CD4+ T cells sorted from blood. The CDR3: CASSLGLAGAITGELFF. CDR3 coding DNA: TGTGCCAGCTCACTGGGACTAGCGGGGGCCATCACCGGGGAGCTGTTTTTT.